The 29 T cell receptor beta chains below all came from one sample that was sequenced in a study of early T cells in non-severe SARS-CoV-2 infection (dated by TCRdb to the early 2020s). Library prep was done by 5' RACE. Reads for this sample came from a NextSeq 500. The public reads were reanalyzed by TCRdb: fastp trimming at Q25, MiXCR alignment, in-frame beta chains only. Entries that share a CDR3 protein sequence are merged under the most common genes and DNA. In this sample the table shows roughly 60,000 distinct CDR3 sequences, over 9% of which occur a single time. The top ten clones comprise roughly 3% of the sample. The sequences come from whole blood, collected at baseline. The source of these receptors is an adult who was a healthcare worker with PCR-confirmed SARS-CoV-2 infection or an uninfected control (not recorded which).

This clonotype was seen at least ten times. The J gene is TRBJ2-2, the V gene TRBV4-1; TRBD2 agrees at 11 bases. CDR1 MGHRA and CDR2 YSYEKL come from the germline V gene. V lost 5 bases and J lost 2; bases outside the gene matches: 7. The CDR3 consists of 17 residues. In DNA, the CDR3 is TGCGCCAGCAGCGCCCTGACTAGCGGGGCTAACACCGGGGAGCTGTTTTTT. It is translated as CASSALTSGANTGELFF.

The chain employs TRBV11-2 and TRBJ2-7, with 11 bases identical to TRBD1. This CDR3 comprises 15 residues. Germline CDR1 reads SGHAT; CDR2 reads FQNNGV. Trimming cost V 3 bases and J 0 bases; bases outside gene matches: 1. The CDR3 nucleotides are TGTGCCAGCAGCTTCGGGACAGGGGGCTCCTACGAGCAGTACTTC. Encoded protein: CASSFGTGGSYEQYF.

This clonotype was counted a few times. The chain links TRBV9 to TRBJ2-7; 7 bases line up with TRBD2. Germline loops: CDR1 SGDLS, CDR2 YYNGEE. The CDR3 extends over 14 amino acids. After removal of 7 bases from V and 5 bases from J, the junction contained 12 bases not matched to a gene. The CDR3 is CASGPVAGRDEQYF. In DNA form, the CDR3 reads TGTGCCAGCGGGCCCGTCGCAGGGAGGGACGAGCAGTACTTC.

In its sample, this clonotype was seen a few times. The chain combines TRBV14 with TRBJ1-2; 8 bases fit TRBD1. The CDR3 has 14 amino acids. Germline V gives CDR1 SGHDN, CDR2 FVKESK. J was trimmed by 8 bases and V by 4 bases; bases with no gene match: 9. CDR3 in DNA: TGTGCCAGCAGCCCCTTGGACAGGGAAGACGGCTACACCTTC. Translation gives CASSPLDREDGYTF.

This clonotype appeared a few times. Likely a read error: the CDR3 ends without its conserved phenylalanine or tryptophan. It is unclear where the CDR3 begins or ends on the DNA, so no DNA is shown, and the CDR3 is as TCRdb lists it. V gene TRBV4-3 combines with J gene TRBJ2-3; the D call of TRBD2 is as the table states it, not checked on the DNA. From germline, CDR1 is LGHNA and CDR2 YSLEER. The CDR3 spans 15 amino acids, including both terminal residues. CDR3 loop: CASSQDRSSGETLSL.

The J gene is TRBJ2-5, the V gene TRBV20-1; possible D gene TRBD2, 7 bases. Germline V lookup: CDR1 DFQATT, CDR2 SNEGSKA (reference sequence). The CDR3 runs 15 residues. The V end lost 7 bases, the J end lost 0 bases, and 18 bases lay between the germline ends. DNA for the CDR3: TGCAGTGGTAAACGGGGGGCCGGGAACCAAGAGACCCAGTACTTC. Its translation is CSGKRGAGNQETQYF.

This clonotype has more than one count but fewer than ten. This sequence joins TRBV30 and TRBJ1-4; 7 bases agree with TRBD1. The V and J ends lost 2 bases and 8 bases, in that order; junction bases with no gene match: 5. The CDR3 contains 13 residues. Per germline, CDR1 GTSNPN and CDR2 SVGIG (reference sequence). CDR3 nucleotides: TGTGCCTGGAGTAGGGGGCACGGGGAAAAACTGTTTTTT. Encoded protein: CAWSRGHGEKLFF.

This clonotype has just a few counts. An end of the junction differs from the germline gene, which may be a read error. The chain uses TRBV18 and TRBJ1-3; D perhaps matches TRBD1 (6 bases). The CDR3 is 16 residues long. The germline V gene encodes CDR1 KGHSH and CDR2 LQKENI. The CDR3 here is CASSNSRTDSENTIYF. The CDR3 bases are TGTGCCAGCTCAAATTCCCGGACAGACTCTGAAAACACCATATATTTT.

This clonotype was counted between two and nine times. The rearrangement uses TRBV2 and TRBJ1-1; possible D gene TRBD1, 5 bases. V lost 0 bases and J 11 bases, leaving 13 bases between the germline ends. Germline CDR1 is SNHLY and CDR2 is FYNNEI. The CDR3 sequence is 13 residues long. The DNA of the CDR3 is TGTGCCAGCAGTGAAGCGTCGGGGGTCCGCGCTTTCTTT. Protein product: CASSEASGVRAFF.

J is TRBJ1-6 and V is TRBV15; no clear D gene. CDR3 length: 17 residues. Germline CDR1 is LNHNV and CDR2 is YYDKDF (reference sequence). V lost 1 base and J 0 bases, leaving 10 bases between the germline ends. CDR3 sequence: CATSRVTRSSYNSPLHF. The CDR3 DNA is TGTGCCACCAGCAGAGTGACTCGTAGCTCCTATAATTCACCCCTCCACTTT.

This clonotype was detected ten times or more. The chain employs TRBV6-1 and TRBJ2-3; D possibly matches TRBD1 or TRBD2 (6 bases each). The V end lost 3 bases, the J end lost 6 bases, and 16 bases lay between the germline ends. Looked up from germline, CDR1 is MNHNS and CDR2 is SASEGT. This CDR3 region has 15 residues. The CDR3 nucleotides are TGTGCCAGCAGTGATTCGCGGGGACACACGGATACGCAGTATTTT. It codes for CASSDSRGHTDTQYF.

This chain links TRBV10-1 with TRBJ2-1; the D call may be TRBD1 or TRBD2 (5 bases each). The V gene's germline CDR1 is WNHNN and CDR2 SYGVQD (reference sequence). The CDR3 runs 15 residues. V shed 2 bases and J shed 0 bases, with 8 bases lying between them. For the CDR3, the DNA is TGCGCCAGCAGTGAGACGGGGCCCTCCTACAATGAGCAGTTCTTC. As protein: CASSETGPSYNEQFF.

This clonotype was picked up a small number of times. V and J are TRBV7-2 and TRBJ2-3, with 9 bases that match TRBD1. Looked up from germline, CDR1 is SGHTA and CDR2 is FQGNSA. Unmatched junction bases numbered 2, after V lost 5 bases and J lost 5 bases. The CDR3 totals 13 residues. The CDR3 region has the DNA TGTGCCAGCAGCCCGGACAGGGGAGATACGCAGTATTTT. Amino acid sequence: CASSPDRGDTQYF.

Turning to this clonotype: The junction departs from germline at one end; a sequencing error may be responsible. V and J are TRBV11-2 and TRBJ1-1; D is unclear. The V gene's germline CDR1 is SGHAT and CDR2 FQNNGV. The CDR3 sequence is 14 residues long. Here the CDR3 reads CASSLEWMNTEAFF. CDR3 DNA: TGTGCCAGCAGTTTAGAATGGATGAACACTGAAGCTTTCTTT.

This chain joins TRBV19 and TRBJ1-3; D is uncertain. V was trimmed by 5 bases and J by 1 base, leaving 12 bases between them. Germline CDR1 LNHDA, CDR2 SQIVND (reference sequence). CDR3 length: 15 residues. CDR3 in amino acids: CASSPRQQSGNTIYF. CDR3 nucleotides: TGTGCCAGTAGTCCGCGGCAACAGTCTGGAAACACCATATATTTT.

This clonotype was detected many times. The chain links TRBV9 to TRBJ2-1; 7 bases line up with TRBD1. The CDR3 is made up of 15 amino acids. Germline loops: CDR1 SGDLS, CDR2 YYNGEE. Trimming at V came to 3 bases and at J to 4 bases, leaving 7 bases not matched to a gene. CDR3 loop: CASSERDRLYNEQFF. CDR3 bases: TGTGCCAGCAGCGAACGGGACAGACTATACAATGAGCAGTTCTTC.

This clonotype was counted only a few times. The CDR3 region is CASSPPALGTGSPLHF. The CDR3 DNA is TGTGCCAGCTCACCACCCGCACTGGGGACTGGCTCACCCCTCCACTTT. The rearrangement links TRBV18 to TRBJ1-6; TRBD1 is a possible D gene (5 bases). Between the trimmed V and J ends, which lost 0 bases and 10 bases, there was a span of 16 bases. This CDR3 has 16 amino acids. Germline V gene lookup returns CDR1 KGHSH and CDR2 LQKENI.

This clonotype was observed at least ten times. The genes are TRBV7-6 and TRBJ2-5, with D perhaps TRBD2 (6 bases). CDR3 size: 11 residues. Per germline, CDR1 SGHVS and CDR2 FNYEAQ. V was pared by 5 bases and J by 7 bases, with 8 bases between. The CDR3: CASSPGRTQYF. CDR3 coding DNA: TGTGCCAGCAGCCCCGGGAGGACCCAGTACTTC.

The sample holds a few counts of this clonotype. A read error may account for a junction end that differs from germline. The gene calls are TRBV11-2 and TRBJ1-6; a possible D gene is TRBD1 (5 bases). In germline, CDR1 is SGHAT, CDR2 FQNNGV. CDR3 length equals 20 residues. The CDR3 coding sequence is TGTGCCAGCAGCCTAGAAGAATGGCGTTGGGGCGGGGCAGATAATTCACCCCTCCACTTT. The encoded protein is CASSLEEWRWGGADNSPLHF.

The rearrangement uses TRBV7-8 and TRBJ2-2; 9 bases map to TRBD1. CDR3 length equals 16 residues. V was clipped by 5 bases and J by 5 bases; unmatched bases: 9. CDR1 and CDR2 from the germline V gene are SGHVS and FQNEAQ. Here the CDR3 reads CASSTGQGKSTGELFF. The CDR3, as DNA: TGTGCCAGCAGCACAGGACAGGGGAAGTCAACCGGGGAGCTGTTTTTT.

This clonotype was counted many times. The CDR3 sequence: CASSLDLRGSYTEAFF. The CDR3 DNA sequence: TGTGCCAGCAGCTTGGACCTCAGGGGTTCGTACACTGAAGCTTTCTTT. This chain uses TRBV5-6 with TRBJ1-1; tentatively, D is TRBD1 (6 bases). V was pared by 0 bases and J by 3 bases, with 15 bases between. Germline CDR1 SGHDT, CDR2 YYEEEE. The CDR3 is 16 amino acids.

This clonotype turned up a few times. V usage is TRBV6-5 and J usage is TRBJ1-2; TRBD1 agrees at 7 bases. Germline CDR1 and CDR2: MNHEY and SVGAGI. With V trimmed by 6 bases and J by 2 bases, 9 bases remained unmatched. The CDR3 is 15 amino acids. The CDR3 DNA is TGTGCCAGCAGCCCCCAAGGGGGCACCAACTATGGCTACACCTTC. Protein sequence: CASSPQGGTNYGYTF.

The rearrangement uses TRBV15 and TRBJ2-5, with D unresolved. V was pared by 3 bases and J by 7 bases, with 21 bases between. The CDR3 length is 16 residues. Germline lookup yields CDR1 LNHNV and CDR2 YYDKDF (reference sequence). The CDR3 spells CATSSLGTAEARTQYF. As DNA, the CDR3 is TGTGCCACCAGCAGTTTAGGTACCGCTGAGGCCCGGACCCAGTACTTC.

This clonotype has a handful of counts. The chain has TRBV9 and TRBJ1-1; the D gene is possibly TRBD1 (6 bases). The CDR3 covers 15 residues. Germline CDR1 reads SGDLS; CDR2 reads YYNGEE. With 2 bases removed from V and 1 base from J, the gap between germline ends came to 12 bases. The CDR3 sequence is CASSVRAGANTEAFF. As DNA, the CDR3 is TGTGCCAGCAGCGTTCGGGCAGGGGCGAACACTGAAGCTTTCTTT.

CDR3 amino acids: CASSLDGEWDTQYF. In DNA, the CDR3 is TGTGCCAGCAGCTTAGACGGGGAATGGGATACGCAGTATTTT. The V call is TRBV13, the J call TRBJ2-3; a possible D gene is TRBD2 (5 bases). The germline gives CDR1 PRHDT, CDR2 FYEKMQ (reference sequence). The length of the CDR3 is 14 residues. Trimming took 1 base from V and 6 from J, leaving 11 bases between them.

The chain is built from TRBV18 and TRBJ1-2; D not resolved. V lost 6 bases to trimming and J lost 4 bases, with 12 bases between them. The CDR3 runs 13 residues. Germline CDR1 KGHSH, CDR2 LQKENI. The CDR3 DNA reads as TGTGCCAGCTCGGAGGGAAAACTCTATGGCTACACCTTC. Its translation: CASSEGKLYGYTF.

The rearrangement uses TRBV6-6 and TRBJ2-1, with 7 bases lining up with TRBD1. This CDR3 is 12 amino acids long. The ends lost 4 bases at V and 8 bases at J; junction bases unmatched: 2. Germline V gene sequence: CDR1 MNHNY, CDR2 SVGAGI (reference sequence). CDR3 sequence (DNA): TGTGCCAGCAGTTCGCAGGGGGATGAGCAGTTCTTC. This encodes CASSSQGDEQFF.

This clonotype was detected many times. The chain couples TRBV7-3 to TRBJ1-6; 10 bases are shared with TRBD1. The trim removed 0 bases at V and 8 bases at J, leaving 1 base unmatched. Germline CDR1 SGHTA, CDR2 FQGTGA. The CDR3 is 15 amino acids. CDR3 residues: CASSLTGTGDSPLHF. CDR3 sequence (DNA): TGTGCCAGCAGCTTAACCGGGACAGGGGATTCACCCCTCCACTTT.

As DNA, the CDR3 is TGTGCCAGCAGCACACCCCCGGGTAATCAGCCCCAGCATTTT. It specifies CASSTPPGNQPQHF. V usage is TRBV12-3 or TRBV12-4 and J usage is TRBJ1-5; D not certain. The CDR3 spans 14 residues. The germline V and J ends were trimmed by 6 bases and 4 bases, with 13 bases remaining between them.